A single TCR beta chain is shown here with its context. The target antigen is unknown. At one end the junction does not follow the germline gene, possibly because of a read error. From unsorted bulk tissue weighing about 20-32 mg, DNA and RNA were co-extracted. Primary liver carcinomas in the patients were surgically resected. Constant-region priming of roughly 0.45 ug total RNA yielded TCR beta cDNA. Slightly modified ARM-PCR, run as three nested multiplex PCR rounds, produced the TCR beta libraries. A C-beta reverse primer was combined with TRBV1-TRBV30 forward primers in the first two PCR rounds, and each round had 10 cycles. TCRdb independently ran MiXCR on the multiplex PCR reads; one entry per CDR3 protein. Of fewer than 90,000 distinct CDR3 sequences listed, approximately 72% are singletons. These data originate in a study of tumor-infiltrating lymphocytes in primary liver carcinoma. Findings of the study overall: Roughly 8-24% of top clones, and no more, occurred in all five tumor regions. Significantly greater top-250-clone fractions characterized tumors relative to blood (p = 0.039).

Per germline, CDR1 MGHRA and CDR2 YSYEKL. The CDR3 has 15 amino acids. This receptor was taken from a middle-aged man with primary liver carcinoma and hepatitis B virus infection. The gene calls are TRBV4-1 and TRBJ1-6; D is ambiguous. Input material: liver tumor tissue from sampling region 1. Subset described: tumor region T1, superior pole. CDR3 amino acids: CASSQQNSGISPVHF. The CDR3 nucleotides are TGCGCCAGCAGCCAACAAAATTCAGGAATTTCACCCGTCCACTTT.